The 25 T cell receptor beta chains in this list originate from one sample, sequenced in a study of technical replicates of blood from several donors. Profiled with immunoSEQ multiplex PCR; TCRdb holds only in-frame clones, not every one. The sample comprises 45,000 to 60,000 clones, 91% of which are singletons, and 3% to 5% rests with the top ten. Material: PBMCs. These receptors all stem from a human donor in good health. Some clones in this sample may be carry-over from other donors' samples.

V and J are TRBV29-1 and TRBJ2-5; no clear D gene. Germline CDR1 and CDR2: SQVTM and ANQGSEA. Trimming removed 2 bases from V and 2 bases from J, with 3 bases in between. This CDR3 has 11 residues. The DNA of the CDR3 is TGCAGCGTTGAACAGCAAGAGACCCAGTACTTC. Protein product: CSVEQQETQYF.

The gene calls are TRBV7-8 and TRBJ2-1, with 8 positions matching TRBD1. The CDR3 runs to 15 residues. Trimming at V came to 5 bases and at J to 4 bases, leaving 7 bases not matched to a gene. From germline, CDR1 is SGHVS and CDR2 FQNEAQ. CDR3: CASSLTGAGYNEQFF. The CDR3 nucleotides are TGTGCCAGCAGCCTGACAGGGGCTGGGTACAATGAGCAGTTCTTC.

The V and J genes are TRBV5-1 and TRBJ2-1, with TRBD2 matching over 8 bases. This CDR3 has 14 residues. Germline assignment: CDR1 SGHRS and CDR2 YFSETQ. With 6 bases clipped from V and 3 bases from J, the junction kept 5 bases outside the gene matches. CDR3 protein: CASILGLGYNEQFF. Here the CDR3 DNA reads TGCGCCAGCATTCTGGGACTAGGCTACAATGAGCAGTTCTTC.

The chain couples TRBV28 to TRBJ2-2; 9 bases agree with TRBD1. V gave up 4 bases and J gave up 7 bases; unmatched junction bases: 7. CDR1 and CDR2 from the germline V gene are MDHEN and SYDVKM. The CDR3 contains 15 residues. CDR3 region: CASSSLQGAGGELFF. The CDR3 DNA sequence: TGTGCCAGCAGTTCATTACAGGGGGCGGGCGGGGAGCTGTTTTTT.

This chain joins TRBV5-1 and TRBJ2-7; TRBD2 agrees at 7 bases. V lost 0 bases to trimming and J lost 5 bases; unmatched junction nucleotides: 8. Per the germline V gene, CDR1 is SGHRS and CDR2 is YFSETQ. The CDR3 loop spans 15 amino acids. The CDR3 loop reads CASSLASLAINEQYF. In DNA, the CDR3 is TGCGCCAGCAGCTTGGCCTCACTAGCGATAAACGAGCAGTACTTC.

V gene TRBV9 combines with J gene TRBJ2-7; 11 bases agree with TRBD2. The CDR3 extends over 14 amino acids. The V gene's germline CDR1 is SGDLS and CDR2 YYNGEE. The junction had 2 bases not matched to a gene; V was cut back by 3 bases and J by 3 bases. DNA of the CDR3: TGTGCCAGCAGCGAGGGGACTAGCGGCTACGAGCAGTACTTC. It encodes CASSEGTSGYEQYF.

This rearrangement joins TRBV4-1 to TRBJ2-3, with 10 bases matching TRBD2. V gave up 2 bases and J gave up 2 bases; unmatched junction bases: 4. Germline lookup yields CDR1 MGHRA and CDR2 YSYEKL. The length of the CDR3 is 16 residues. The CDR3 nucleotides are TGCGCCAGCAGCCAAACGAGCGGGGGGGTCACAGATACGCAGTATTTT. Translation: CASSQTSGGVTDTQYF.

The chain recombines TRBV21-1 with TRBJ2-7; the listed D gene, TRBD2, was not tested against the DNA. TRBV21-1 is classified as a pseudogene. The CDR3 extends over 16 amino acids. CDR3 in DNA: TGTGCCAGCAGCAACATCGATCTAGCTTATCACTACGAGCAGTACTTC. It encodes CASSNIDLAYHYEQYF.

The chain recombines TRBV7-9 with TRBJ2-1; 10 positions match TRBD2. The CDR3 is 15 amino acids. The J segment lost 6 bases and the V segment lost 1 base, leaving 3 bases of the junction unmatched. Germline V CDR1 and CDR2: SEHNR, FQNEAQ (reference sequence). The CDR3 region is CASSLVLAGANEQFF. The DNA for the CDR3 is TGTGCCAGCAGCTTAGTTCTAGCGGGAGCCAATGAGCAGTTCTTC.

The V call is TRBV6-5, the J call TRBJ1-2, with D maybe TRBD1 (5 bases). CDR3 length: 14 amino acids. V lost 7 bases and J 4 bases, leaving 16 bases between the germline ends. Germline assignment: CDR1 MNHEY and CDR2 SVGAGI. In DNA, the CDR3 is TGTGCCAGCAAAGGAACTGAGACAGCCTATGGCTACACCTTC. It specifies CASKGTETAYGYTF.

The chain carries TRBV4-3 and TRBJ1-2; D gene uncertain. The CDR3 contains 15 residues. The V gene's germline CDR1 is LGHNA and CDR2 YSLEER. V was clipped by 0 bases and J by 2 bases, with 10 bases between them. CDR3 in DNA: TGCGCCAGCAGCCAAGATCCTAACAGCAACTATGGCTACACCTTC. Translation gives CASSQDPNSNYGYTF.

The rearrangement links TRBV7-2 to TRBJ1-5; tentatively, D is TRBD1 (6 bases). The CDR3 covers 13 residues. Germline V CDR1 and CDR2: SGHTA, FQGNSA. Trimming pared 5 bases from V and 8 bases from J, leaving 13 bases between. The CDR3 loop is CASSGDRWEPQHF. The CDR3 nucleotides are TGTGCCAGCAGCGGTGACAGGTGGGAGCCCCAGCATTTT.

The chain combines TRBV30 with TRBJ1-6; no clear D. Per the germline V gene, CDR1 is GTSNPN and CDR2 is SVGIG (reference sequence). With 5 bases removed from V and 4 bases from J, the gap between germline ends came to 6 bases. There are 12 residues in the CDR3. For the CDR3, the DNA is TGTGCCTGGTCACGGTATAATTCACCCCTCCACTTT. Encoded protein: CAWSRYNSPLHF.

This clone has ten or more counts. The chain carries TRBV10-2 and TRBJ2-3; D possibly corresponds to TRBD2 (5 bases). Trimming pared 9 bases from V and 6 bases from J, leaving 10 bases between. The germline V gene encodes CDR1 WSHSY and CDR2 SAAADI. CDR3 length equals 11 residues. In nucleotides, the CDR3 is TGCGCCAGTGGAGAGGGTGATACGCAGTATTTT. It codes for CASGEGDTQYF.

The chain links TRBV27 to TRBJ1-6; D not certain. This CDR3 has 14 residues. The V and J ends lost 3 bases and 9 bases respectively, with 12 bases between them. Germline lookup yields CDR1 MNHEY and CDR2 SMNVEV (reference sequence). The CDR3 DNA sequence: TGTGCCAGCAGTTTTCTTAGAGCGAGTTCACCCCTCCACTTT. Encoded protein: CASSFLRASSPLHF.

This rearrangement joins TRBV13 to TRBJ2-1; D is perhaps TRBD1 (6 bases). CDR3 length equals 17 residues. Trimming took 4 bases from V and 3 from J, leaving 19 bases between them. Germline CDR1 is PRHDT and CDR2 is FYEKMQ (reference sequence). CDR3 nucleotide sequence: TGTGCCAGCAGCTCCCGGACAGAACCCAGCTTCTACAATGAGCAGTTCTTC. It translates to CASSSRTEPSFYNEQFF.

V is TRBV7-2 and J is TRBJ1-2; no definite D call. The CDR3 is 16 amino acids. Trimming took off 5 bases at V and 5 bases at J, with 21 bases between the two ends. CDR1 and CDR2 (germline): SGHTA, FQGNSA. The CDR3 DNA reads as TGTGCCAGCAGCACCGAGGGTAGCCCCCGGATTTATGGCTACACCTTC. Protein product: CASSTEGSPRIYGYTF.

The chain recombines TRBV25-1 with TRBJ2-1, with D uncertain. V was shortened by 1 base and J by 7 bases, with 5 bases between the two germline ends. Looked up from germline, CDR1 is MGHDK and CDR2 is SYGVNS. The CDR3 is 12 residues long. This chain's CDR3 is CASSESRNEQFF. The CDR3 DNA reads as TGTGCCAGCAGTGAATCTAGGAATGAGCAGTTCTTC.

The chain combines TRBV6-6 with TRBJ2-7, with TRBD2 as a possible D gene (5 bases). The V end was cut by 2 bases, the J end by 6 bases, with 17 bases between. The germline gives CDR1 MNHNY, CDR2 SVGAGI (reference sequence). The CDR3 totals 15 residues. The DNA for the CDR3 is TGTGCCAGCAGTTACAGGGAGAGGGCATCCCCCGAGCAGTACTTC. Amino acids: CASSYRERASPEQYF.

This clone was detected a few times. Written as DNA, the CDR3 is TGTGCCAGCAGCCAAGACTCAAGGGGAGAGACCCAGTACTTC. Protein product: CASSQDSRGETQYF. V and J are TRBV4-2 and TRBJ2-5, with a possible D match to TRBD1 (5 bases). The V gene lost 0 bases and the J gene lost 4 bases, with 9 bases spanning the gap. CDR1 LGHNA and CDR2 YNFKEQ come from the germline V gene. The CDR3 extends over 14 amino acids.

This chain joins TRBV9 and TRBJ2-5; TRBD2 might be the D (7 bases). The germline V gene has CDR1 SGDLS and CDR2 YYNGEE. CDR3 size: 15 residues. V lost 1 base to trimming and J lost 4 bases, with 14 bases between them. The CDR3 DNA reads TGTGCCAGCAGCGTAAGAGGGGGGGTATTAGAGACCCAGTACTTC. It translates to CASSVRGGVLETQYF. The variable domain in full, with the rest retrieved from reference TRBV9 and TRBJ2-5, is DSGVTQTPKHLITATGQRVTLRCSPRSGDLSVYWYQQSLDQGLQFLIQYYNGEERAKGNILERFSAQQFPDLHSELNLSSLELGDSALYFCASSVRGGVLETQYFGPGTRLLVL.

CDR3 nucleotides: TGTGCTAGTGGTCCTACAGGGGGGAAATTGGATACGCAGTATTTT. Translation gives CASGPTGGKLDTQYF. This rearrangement joins TRBV12-5 to TRBJ2-3; 8 nucleotides match TRBD1. Germline CDR1 LGHNT, CDR2 FRNRAP. This CDR3 contains 15 residues. J gave up 6 bases and V 5 bases, and 10 bases lay outside the gene matches.

This clone was recorded only once. This sequence joins TRBV6-5 and TRBJ2-7; tentatively, D is TRBD1 (6 bases). The germline gives CDR1 MNHEY, CDR2 SVGAGI. This CDR3 is built from 13 residues. V was shortened by 6 bases and J by 1 base, with 10 bases between the two germline ends. CDR3 in amino acids: CASRSGQSYEQYF. CDR3 nucleotide sequence: TGTGCCAGCAGGAGCGGACAGTCCTACGAGCAGTACTTC.

The chain carries TRBV5-6 and TRBJ2-1; 11 bases line up with TRBD2. The length of the CDR3 is 16 residues. Germline assignment: CDR1 SGHDT and CDR2 YYEEEE. The V segment lost 4 bases and the J segment 7 bases; nucleotides outside the gene matches: 10. The CDR3, as DNA: TGTGCCAGCAGCCCGAGGAGTAGCGGGAGGGGTAATGAGCAGTTCTTC. Translated, it gives CASSPRSSGRGNEQFF.

J is TRBJ2-5 and V is TRBV4-1, with TRBD2 matching 11 bases. The CDR3 runs to 15 residues. The junction had 7 bases not matched to a gene; V was cut back by 6 bases and J by 4 bases. Per germline, CDR1 MGHRA and CDR2 YSYEKL. CDR3 loop: CASRLLGLAGETQYF. CDR3 bases: TGCGCCAGCAGGCTCCTCGGACTAGCGGGAGAGACCCAGTACTTC.